This T cell receptor (beta chain) was obtained from a study of cytomegalovirus exposure and HLA in healthy donors. V lost 1 base to trimming and J lost 8 bases; unmatched junction nucleotides: 12. The germline V gene encodes CDR1 MGHDK and CDR2 SYGVNS. This CDR3 is built from 16 residues. The PCR was carried out with 60 Vbeta primers and 13 Jbeta primers. This table comes from immunoSEQ multiplex PCR, and its TCRdb copy is limited to in-frame clones, with some not included. Of under 90,000 clones listed, about 90% were seen once; the top ten hold about 2.5%. This TCR was sampled from a young man in good health and CMV-seronegative. Sequencing was performed on PBMCs. The rearrangement joins TRBV25-1 to TRBJ1-2, with 8 bases matching TRBD1. Here the CDR3 reads CASSESRTGRRGGYTF. Here the CDR3 DNA reads TGTGCCAGCAGTGAATCCCGGACAGGGCGACGAGGGGGCTACACCTTC.